This record looks at one T cell receptor (beta chain) sequence and its context. As yet, its antigen is unknown. J gave up 11 bases and V 4 bases, and 14 bases lay outside the gene matches. The CDR3 consists of 15 residues. From germline, CDR1 is LNHNV and CDR2 YYDKDF (reference sequence). This entry is derived from a study of cytomegalovirus exposure and HLA in healthy donors. Study-wide context: About 77 million unique TCRs from HLA-typed donors made up an early data release.

Study results and caveats: In a later analysis, 15,000 to 20,000 TCR beta sequences were associated with HLA alleles at 0.05 false discovery rate.

With 60 Vbeta and 13 Jbeta primers, the PCR was carried out. This table comes from immunoSEQ multiplex PCR, and its TCRdb copy is limited to in-frame clones, with some not included. The sample has roughly 100,000 clones, 75% to 80% seen once. This clonotype was sampled from a man in his sixties in good health and CMV-seropositive. The rearrangement uses TRBV15 and TRBJ1-5; 7 positions match TRBD1. Sequencing was carried out using PBMCs. CDR3 sequence: CATSNRGLDRLTQHF. Here the CDR3 DNA reads TGTGCCACCAGCAACAGGGGACTCGATAGGCTGACCCAGCATTTT. Looking up the rest from reference TRBV15 and TRBJ1-5 gives the full variable domain: DAMVIQNPRYQVTQFGKPVTLSCSQTLNHNVMYWYQQKSSQAPKLLFHYYDKDFNNEADTPDNFQSRRPNTSFCFLDIRSPGLGDTAMYLCATSNRGLDRLTQHFGDGTRLSIL.